Described below is a single T cell receptor beta chain sequence and its context. The junction shows a germline mismatch at one end, possibly a read error. The data derive from a study of cytomegalovirus exposure and HLA in healthy donors. The V gene's germline CDR1 is MGHDK and CDR2 SYGVNS. The CDR3 sequence is 16 residues long. The PCR ran on 60 Vbeta and 13 Jbeta primers. The protocol was immunoSEQ multiplex PCR, while the TCRdb copy is restricted to in-frame clones and leaves out a portion. The repertoire includes about 140,000 clones, over 60% of them detected once, and 3.1% sits in the top ten. The chain couples TRBV25-1 to TRBJ1-5; possible D gene TRBD1, 5 bases. This receptor was taken from a male donor in good health and CMV-seronegative. Sequenced sample: PBMCs. The CDR3, as DNA: TGTGCCAGCAGTGGTTCCCAGACAGATTGTAATCGGCCCCAGCATTTT. Translated, it gives CASSGSQTDCNRPQHF. Complete variable domain (other parts from reference TRBV25-1 and TRBJ1-5): EADIYQTPRYLVIGTGKKITLECSQTMGHDKMYWYQQDPGMELHLIHYSYGVNSTEKGDLSSESTVSRIRTEHFPLTLESARPSHTSQYLCASSGSQTDCNRPQHFGDGTRLSIL.